These T cell receptor beta chains were read from a single sample in a study of CD8 T cells in ankylosing spondylitis. In TCRdb, the 5' RACE reads were re-called with MiXCR into one record per CDR3 protein. The sample holds some 150,000 distinct CDR3 sequences; roughly an eighth are singletons and the top ten take roughly 4.5%. Sequencing was done on a sample of blood, either unsorted or a sorted T cell fraction (not recorded which). All receptors derive from a female donor with ankylosing spondylitis or in good health (not recorded which). Both conserved end residues are part of each CDR3. A D gene is named only where the DNA matches it firmly. Only some rows state a clone size, as once, few, many or a class for expanded clones.

>many|TRBV20-1|TRBD1|TRBJ2-3|15
CSARDRQGGTDTQYF
TGCAGTGCTAGAGATCGACAGGGGGGCACAGATACGCAGTATTTT
>many|TRBV4-2|-|TRBJ1-2|14
CASSQDATPYGYTF
TGTGCCAGCAGCCAAGACGCGACACCTTATGGCTACACCTTC
>many|TRBV7-2|-|TRBJ2-3|13
CASSLVGSDTQYF
TGTGCCAGCAGCTTAGTTGGGTCAGATACGCAGTATTTT
>many|TRBV12-3/TRBV12-4|TRBD1|TRBJ2-7|13
CASKRDSPGEQYF
TGTGCCAGCAAAAGGGACAGTCCGGGCGAGCAGTACTTC
>many|TRBV28|TRBD2|TRBJ2-3|19
CASSTPGLAGGSSTDTQYF
TGTGCCAGCAGTACACCGGGACTAGCGGGGGGTTCTAGCACAGATACGCAGTATTTT
>many|TRBV12-3/TRBV12-4|TRBD2|TRBJ2-1|18
CASSSSKVGSGRYNQQFF
TGTGCCAGCAGTTCCTCCAAAGTAGGTAGCGGGAGGTACAATCAGCAGTTCTTC
>-|TRBV20-1|-|TRBJ2-2|15
CSATPQDSNTGELFF
TGCAGTGCTACACCCCAGGACAGCAACACCGGGGAGCTGTTTTTT
>-|TRBV2|-|TRBJ2-5|13
CASSVRYQETQYF
TGTGCCAGCAGTGTCCGATACCAAGAGACCCAGTACTTC
>many|TRBV12-3/TRBV12-4|-|TRBJ2-3|15
CASSLQGGSTDTQYF
TGTGCCAGCAGTTTACAGGGGGGGAGCACAGATACGCAGTATTTT
>many|TRBV20-1|TRBD2|TRBJ2-7|15
CSARESLAGKSEQYF
TGCAGTGCTAGGGAGTCTCTAGCGGGGAAATCCGAGCAGTACTTC
>many|TRBV3-1|-|TRBJ1-1|14
CASSHGGTNTEAFF
TGTGCCAGCAGCCATGGGGGTACGAACACTGAAGCTTTCTTT
>-|TRBV28|-|TRBJ2-7|14
CASSLSRGSYEQYF
TGTGCCAGCAGTTTATCAAGAGGCTCCTACGAGCAGTACTTC
>many|TRBV11-2|-|TRBJ2-1|16
CASSLRGLSSYNEQFF
TGTGCCAGCAGCTTACGAGGGCTGAGCTCCTACAATGAGCAGTTCTTC
>-|TRBV3-1|-|TRBJ2-5|15
CASSQEVRGSETQHF
TGTGCCAGCAGCCAAGAGGTCCGGGGGTCAGAGACCCAACACTTC
>many|TRBV5-1|-|TRBJ2-4|16
CASSFGQLLAKNIQYF
TGCGCCAGCAGCTTTGGGCAGCTTTTAGCCAAAAACATTCAGTACTTC
>many|TRBV6-5|-|TRBJ2-7|15
CASSNQGTQTYEQYF
TGTGCCAGCAGTAACCAGGGGACGCAGACCTACGAGCAGTACTTC
>many|TRBV12-3/TRBV12-4|-|TRBJ2-7|15
CASRQGPGRFYEQYF
TGTGCCAGCAGACAAGGGCCGGGACGCTTCTACGAGCAGTACTTC
>many|TRBV5-1|TRBD1|TRBJ2-2|14
CASSWDRRGGELFF
TGCGCCAGCAGCTGGGACAGGAGAGGCGGGGAGCTGTTTTTT
>many|TRBV5-1|-|TRBJ2-2|15
CASSLEQAYTGELFF
TGCGCCAGCAGCTTGGAACAGGCCTACACCGGGGAGCTGTTTTTT
>-|TRBV20-1|-|TRBJ2-1|15
CSARVGDLNVREQFF
TGCAGTGCTAGAGTTGGGGACTTAAACGTTCGGGAGCAGTTCTTC
>few|TRBV12-3/TRBV12-4|-|TRBJ1-1|11
CASSLRGEAFF
TGTGCCAGCAGTTTACGAGGAGAAGCTTTCTTT
>many|TRBV3-1|-|TRBJ1-1|15
CASSQDWVMNTEAFF
TGTGCCAGCAGCCAAGATTGGGTCATGAACACTGAAGCTTTCTTT
>-|TRBV20-1|TRBD2|TRBJ2-4|15
CSAPGGNSRVSIQYF
TGCAGTGCGCCGGGGGGGAATAGCCGAGTAAGCATTCAGTACTTC
>many|TRBV21-1|-|TRBJ1-5|19
CASTPRTGKSFGLNQPQHF
TGTGCCAGCACCCCAAGGACAGGGAAGAGTTTTGGGCTCAATCAGCCCCAGCATTTT
>many|TRBV28|TRBD1|TRBJ1-1|15
CASSSPRGQNTEAFF
TGTGCCAGCAGTTCTCCCAGGGGGCAGAACACTGAAGCTTTCTTT
>many|TRBV3-1|-|TRBJ2-2|13
CASSSGPGGELFF
TGTGCCAGCAGTTCCGGACCTGGCGGGGAGCTGTTTTTT
>-|TRBV29-1|TRBD2|TRBJ2-7|14
CRVRAGTRGYGQYF
TGCAGGGTGCGGGCGGGGACTAGGGGTTACGGGCAGTACTTC
>many|TRBV27|TRBD1|TRBJ1-1|15
CASRPLQGAFTEAFF
TGTGCCAGCAGACCATTACAGGGGGCGTTCACTGAAGCTTTCTTT
>many|TRBV5-4|TRBD2|TRBJ2-1|15
CASSLGGGSYNEQFF
TGTGCCAGCAGCTTGGGGGGGGGCTCCTACAATGAGCAGTTCTTC
>many|TRBV5-1|-|TRBJ2-2|15
CASSPPKGDGGELFF
TGCGCCAGCAGCCCCCCGAAAGGGGACGGAGGGGAGCTGTTTTTT
>many|TRBV10-2|TRBD1|TRBJ1-5|17
CASSEWPGQGLNQPQHF
TGCGCCAGCAGTGAGTGGCCGGGACAGGGGCTCAATCAGCCCCAGCATTTT
>many|TRBV12-3/TRBV12-4|TRBD2|TRBJ2-4|18
CASSLGGTSGGARNIQYF
TGTGCCAGCAGTTTAGGAGGGACCAGCGGGGGGGCCCGTAACATTCAGTACTTC
>many|TRBV12-3/TRBV12-4|-|TRBJ2-5|13
CASSLGPQETQYF
TGTGCCAGCAGTCTTGGACCGCAAGAGACCCAGTACTTC